This T cell receptor (beta chain) was sequenced in a study of blood T cell repertoires in COVID-19. Across the study: The United States, Italy and Spain supplied acute and convalescent COVID-19 samples. The analysed material was cDNA or gDNA that came from T cells, B-cell-depleted T cells, or PBMCs.

The assay was immunoSEQ multiplex PCR, and TCRdb's table has in-frame clones only and misses some. The sample shows approximately 270,000 clones, about nine tenths of them seen only once. The CDR3 contains 16 residues. The J segment lost 7 bases and the V segment lost 1 base, leaving 9 bases of the junction unmatched. Germline CDR1 reads SGHTA; CDR2 reads FQGTGA. Specimen: peripheral blood. V and J are TRBV7-3 and TRBJ2-1; 8 bases line up with TRBD2. The receptor was isolated from a man aged 50-60 years with acute or convalescent COVID-19. The DNA of the CDR3 is TGTGCCAGCAGCTTAAACCGGGGGGGTTCCCTTAATGAGCAGTTCTTC. Protein: CASSLNRGGSLNEQFF.